This T cell receptor (beta chain) was obtained from a study of T-cell reconstitution after alpha-beta-depleted transplantation in children. Unique molecular identifiers were used to barcode this TCRbeta library. Using its own MiXCR run on the PCR reads, TCRdb lists one record per CDR3 protein. Of over 85,000 distinct CDR3 sequences in the sample, approximately 10% were seen once. This clonotype was seen ten or more times. V gave up 3 bases and J gave up 3 bases, with 6 bases separating them. Germline CDR1 and CDR2: MDHEN and SYDVKM. The CDR3 runs to 13 residues. This receptor was identified in a human donor who donated a stem cell graft to a child with acute lymphoblastic leukemia. This rearrangement joins TRBV28 to TRBJ2-1; D gene ambiguous. The sample in question was PBMCs from the stem cell graft donor, obtained from the stem cell graft. CDR3 protein: CASSFVHYNEQFF. CDR3 nucleotides: TGTGCCAGCAGTTTCGTCCACTACAATGAGCAGTTCTTC.